Presented here are 24 T cell receptor beta chains from one specimen sequenced in a study of blood T cell repertoires in COVID-19. Assay used: immunoSEQ multiplex PCR; TCRdb lists only in-frame clones, some missing. The table lists 250,000 to 350,000 clones, around 91% of them singletons. Material for sequencing was PBMCs or T cells enriched from blood (not recorded which). The source is a young woman with acute COVID-19.

V usage is TRBV9 and J usage is TRBJ1-4, with a possible D match to TRBD1 (6 bases). This CDR3 has 17 residues. V lost 4 bases and J 8 bases, leaving 24 bases between the germline ends. Germline CDR1 and CDR2: SGDLS and YYNGEE. CDR3 protein: CASSPDSRGGLREKLFF. The DNA of the CDR3 is TGTGCCAGCAGCCCTGACTCAAGGGGGGGCCTAAGAGAAAAACTGTTTTTT.

V usage is TRBV14 and J usage is TRBJ1-1, with D uncertain. The V gene's germline CDR1 is SGHDN and CDR2 FVKESK. Between the trimmed V and J ends, which lost 4 bases and 6 bases, there was a span of 9 bases. This CDR3 is built from 12 residues. In DNA, the CDR3 is TGTGCCAGCAGCCTCCTTGGCCCTGAAGCTTTCTTT. This translates into CASSLLGPEAFF.

V is TRBV6-5 and J is TRBJ2-7; weak D call: TRBD1 (7 bases). CDR3 length: 15 amino acids. Deletions cut 0 bases from V and 4 bases from J, with 13 bases between. Germline CDR1 reads MNHEY; CDR2 reads SVGAGI. CDR3 nucleotide sequence: TGTGCCAGCAGTTACTCGATGGCAGGGGGGTACGAGCAGTACTTC. Translating gives CASSYSMAGGYEQYF.

The chain is built from TRBV29-1 and TRBJ1-5; 9 bases fit TRBD1. J was trimmed by 1 base and V by 7 bases; bases with no gene match: 14. CDR3 length: 17 amino acids. CDR1 SQVTM and CDR2 ANQGSEA come from the germline V gene. In DNA, the CDR3 is TGCAGCGGACGATTGGGGACAGGGACGAACAGCAATCAGCCCCAGCATTTT. Translating gives CSGRLGTGTNSNQPQHF.

The chain employs TRBV7-9 and TRBJ2-3, with 15 positions matching TRBD2. With 5 bases clipped from V and 3 bases from J, the junction kept 0 bases outside the gene matches. This CDR3 is built from 15 residues. CDR1 and CDR2 from the germline V gene are SEHNR and FQNEAQ (reference sequence). The CDR3 DNA reads TGTGCCAGCAGCGGACTAGCGGGAGGGACAGATACGCAGTATTTT. It yields the protein CASSGLAGGTDTQYF.

The V gene is TRBV24-1, the J gene TRBJ1-2; 9 positions agree with TRBD1. The germline V gene encodes CDR1 KGHDR and CDR2 SFDVKD. The CDR3 spans 16 residues. J gave up 7 bases and V 4 bases, and 12 bases lay outside the gene matches. CDR3 sequence reads: CATSDPGTGSLLGYTF. The DNA of the CDR3 is TGTGCCACCAGTGACCCCGGGACAGGGTCACTGCTTGGCTACACCTTC.

The chain recombines TRBV5-1 with TRBJ2-7; D unresolved. The V gene's germline CDR1 is SGHRS and CDR2 YFSETQ. This CDR3 has 13 amino acids. With 0 bases removed from V and 6 bases from J, the gap between germline ends came to 10 bases. The CDR3 sequence is CASSLGLALEQYF. The CDR3 nucleotides are TGCGCCAGCAGCTTGGGACTTGCTCTCGAGCAGTACTTC.

The chain combines TRBV15 with TRBJ1-1; no reliable D call. Germline V gene sequence: CDR1 LNHNV, CDR2 YYDKDF (reference sequence). Trimming left V 2 bases short and J 1 base short, with 8 bases between. This CDR3 comprises 14 residues. CDR3 protein: CATSRTERNTEAFF. DNA for the CDR3: TGTGCCACCAGCAGAACAGAGAGGAACACTGAAGCTTTCTTT. Full variable domain (remainder filled in from reference TRBV15 and TRBJ1-1): DAMVIQNPRYQVTQFGKPVTLSCSQTLNHNVMYWYQQKSSQAPKLLFHYYDKDFNNEADTPDNFQSRRPNTSFCFLDIRSPGLGDTAMYLCATSRTERNTEAFFGQGTRLTVV.

For the CDR3, the DNA is TGTGCCAGCAGTTACTCGAGGGTAGGGCAGCCCCAGCATTTT. This encodes CASSYSRVGQPQHF. The chain carries TRBV28 and TRBJ1-5; D remains ambiguous. V shed 4 bases and J shed 7 bases, with 14 bases lying between them. The CDR3 runs 14 residues. Germline loops: CDR1 MDHEN, CDR2 SYDVKM.

The chain employs TRBV10-1 and TRBJ2-2; 16 bases match TRBD2. The CDR3 covers 18 residues. Germline-derived CDR1 and CDR2 are WNHNN and SYGVQD (reference sequence). The trim removed 5 bases at V and 6 bases at J, leaving 9 bases unmatched. CDR3 in amino acids: CASSSGLAGGTHPGELFF. In DNA form, the CDR3 reads TGCGCCAGCAGTTCGGGACTAGCGGGAGGGACTCATCCCGGGGAGCTGTTTTTT.

The rearrangement joins TRBV11-2 to TRBJ2-7; the D gene is possibly TRBD1 (5 bases). This CDR3 is 16 amino acids long. Germline-derived CDR1 and CDR2 are SGHAT and FQNNGV. Trimming removed 5 bases from V and 0 bases from J, with 17 bases in between. CDR3 in amino acids: CASSLQPQDSSYEQYF. In DNA, the CDR3 is TGTGCCAGCAGCCTCCAACCACAGGATAGCTCCTACGAGCAGTACTTC.

This clone occurred a few times. The chain combines TRBV9 with TRBJ1-6; weak D call: TRBD1 (6 bases). V lost 0 bases, J lost 0 bases, and 10 bases lay in between. This CDR3 contains 17 residues. In germline, CDR1 is SGDLS, CDR2 YYNGEE. The CDR3 reads CASSVGTESSYNSPLHF. For the CDR3, the DNA is TGTGCCAGCAGCGTAGGGACAGAGAGCTCCTATAATTCACCCCTCCACTTT.

This chain joins TRBV15 and TRBJ2-3; 11 nucleotides align to TRBD2. Germline V gene sequence: CDR1 LNHNV, CDR2 YYDKDF (reference sequence). Losses at the gene ends were 0 bases for V and 2 bases for J; bases not matched to a gene: 7. This CDR3 is 18 amino acids long. CDR3 in DNA: TGTGCCACCAGCAGAGATCGGAGACTAGCGGGATTCACAGATACGCAGTATTTT. Translation: CATSRDRRLAGFTDTQYF.

This rearrangement joins TRBV3-1 (or the pseudogene TRBV3-2) to TRBJ2-7; TRBD1 aligns across 9 bases. Germline CDR1 and CDR2: LGHDT and YNNKEL (reference sequence). V dropped 4 bases and J dropped 3; count of bases not matched to a gene: 7. The CDR3 totals 15 residues. The CDR3 DNA follows: TGTGCCAGCAGCCGCGGACAGGGGACATTCTACGAGCAGTACTTC. Translated, it gives CASSRGQGTFYEQYF.

The chain couples TRBV21-1 to TRBJ1-2; the D call in the table, TRBD1, was not verified against the DNA. TRBV21-1 is an annotated pseudogene. There are 16 residues in the CDR3. The CDR3 DNA is TGTGCCAGCAGCAAAGAACAAACAGGGGGCGTGGATGGCTACACCTTC. Protein sequence: CASSKEQTGGVDGYTF.

The V gene is TRBV7-9, the J gene TRBJ1-1; D not certain. The length of the CDR3 is 12 residues. Trimming stripped 4 bases from V and 6 bases from J, with 9 bases between. CDR1 SEHNR and CDR2 FQNEAQ come from the germline V gene (reference sequence). In DNA, the CDR3 is TGTGCCAGCAGCTCAAGCCCCGCTGAAGCTTTCTTT. It encodes CASSSSPAEAFF.

The chain uses TRBV20-1 and TRBJ2-7; D call uncertain. The V gene lost 2 bases and the J gene lost 5 bases, with 4 bases spanning the gap. CDR3 length: 10 residues. Germline CDR1 reads DFQATT; CDR2 reads SNEGSKA (reference sequence). CDR3: CSARLDEQYF. The CDR3 region has the DNA TGCAGTGCTAGATTAGACGAGCAGTACTTC.

The chain carries TRBV4-1 and TRBJ2-3; 11 nucleotides agree with TRBD2. J lost 4 bases, V lost 0 bases, and 21 bases had no gene match. This CDR3 has 22 amino acids. Per the germline V gene, CDR1 is MGHRA and CDR2 is YSYEKL. CDR3 coding DNA: TGCGCCAGCAGCCAAGATATTTGGTACTCTGGGACTAGCGGAGAGGGGCCAGATACGCAGTATTTT. This encodes CASSQDIWYSGTSGEGPDTQYF.

The rearrangement uses TRBV14 and TRBJ2-7; 9 positions match TRBD1. The CDR3 covers 18 residues. V dropped 3 bases and J dropped 2; count of bases not matched to a gene: 14. CDR1 and CDR2 from the germline V gene are SGHDN and FVKESK. The CDR3 nucleotides read TGTGCCAGCAGCCATCCCGGGACAGGGCTTTTCGGCACCTACGAGCAGTACTTC. This translates into CASSHPGTGLFGTYEQYF.

The chain combines TRBV9 with TRBJ2-7; 14 bases match TRBD2. The length of the CDR3 is 18 residues. Looked up from germline, CDR1 is SGDLS and CDR2 is YYNGEE. The V and J ends lost 3 bases and 7 bases, in that order; junction bases with no gene match: 15. In DNA, the CDR3 is TGTGCCAGCAGCGGTGGGGGACTAGCGGGAGAACTGGGTCGTGAGCAGTACTTC. It encodes CASSGGGLAGELGREQYF.

The chain is built from TRBV18 and TRBJ1-2; no clear D gene. The CDR3 consists of 14 residues. Between the trimmed V and J ends, which lost 2 bases and 2 bases, there was a span of 9 bases. Germline V gene data show CDR1 as KGHSH and CDR2 as LQKENI. The DNA for the CDR3 is TGTGCCAGCTCACCAGGCGCACAGAACTATGGCTACACCTTC. Protein product: CASSPGAQNYGYTF.

In this sample, this clone turned up once. J is TRBJ1-6 and V is TRBV25-1, with D unclear. This CDR3 has 13 amino acids. The germline gives CDR1 MGHDK, CDR2 SYGVNS. Trimming shortened V by 11 bases and J by 7 bases, and 15 bases separated the two germline ends. The CDR3 DNA is TGTGCCGGATCGACGGGGTTCAATTCACCCCTCCACTTT. This codes for CAGSTGFNSPLHF.

The chain carries TRBV6-5 and TRBJ2-7; 13 nucleotides align to TRBD2. The CDR3 contains 15 residues. Unmatched junction bases numbered 4, after V lost 6 bases and J lost 2 bases. The germline gives CDR1 MNHEY, CDR2 SVGAGI. The CDR3 region is CASRLGLAGPYEQYF. The CDR3 DNA is TGTGCCAGCAGGCTGGGACTAGCGGGACCCTACGAGCAGTACTTC.

The genes are TRBV11-3 and TRBJ2-2; D might be TRBD1 (6 bases). V was clipped by 5 bases and J by 5 bases, with 18 bases between them. Looked up from germline, CDR1 is SGHNT and CDR2 is YENEEA. The CDR3 runs to 16 residues. DNA for the CDR3: TGTGCCAGCAGCCCCGTGGGGACATATTGGACCGGGGAGCTGTTTTTT. Its translation: CASSPVGTYWTGELFF.